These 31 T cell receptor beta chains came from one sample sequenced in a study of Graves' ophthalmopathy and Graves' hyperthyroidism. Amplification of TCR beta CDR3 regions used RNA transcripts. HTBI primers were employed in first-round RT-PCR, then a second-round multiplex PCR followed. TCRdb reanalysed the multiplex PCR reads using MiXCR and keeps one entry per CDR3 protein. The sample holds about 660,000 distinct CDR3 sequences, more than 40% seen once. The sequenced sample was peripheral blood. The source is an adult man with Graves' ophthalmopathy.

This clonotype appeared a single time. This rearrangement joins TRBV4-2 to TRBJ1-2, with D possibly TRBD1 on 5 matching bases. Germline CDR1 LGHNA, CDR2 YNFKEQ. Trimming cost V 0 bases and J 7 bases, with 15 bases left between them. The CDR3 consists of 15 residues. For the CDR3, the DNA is TGTGCCAGCAGCCAAGATCTTGGAGGGGCTGGTGGCTACACCTTC. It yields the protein CASSQDLGGAGGYTF.

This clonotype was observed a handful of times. CDR3 loop: CAWSGTSHYGYTF. The CDR3 DNA reads TGTGCCTGGAGTGGGACATCCCACTATGGCTACACCTTC. The chain carries TRBV30 and TRBJ1-2, with D tentatively TRBD1 (5 bases). CDR1 is GTSNPN, CDR2 SVGIG, per germline (reference sequence). The CDR3 consists of 13 residues. V lost 1 base, J lost 3 bases, and 9 bases lay in between.

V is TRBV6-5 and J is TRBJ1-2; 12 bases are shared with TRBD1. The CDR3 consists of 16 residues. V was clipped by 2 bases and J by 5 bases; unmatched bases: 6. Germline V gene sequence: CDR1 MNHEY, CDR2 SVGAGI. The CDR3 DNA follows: TGTGCCAGCAGTTACGGACGGGACAGGGGGCATTATGGCTACACCTTC. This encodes CASSYGRDRGHYGYTF.

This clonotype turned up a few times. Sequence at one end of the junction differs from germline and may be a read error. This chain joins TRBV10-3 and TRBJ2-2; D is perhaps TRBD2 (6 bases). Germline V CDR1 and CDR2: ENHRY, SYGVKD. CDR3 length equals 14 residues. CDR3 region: CASSPASDTGELFF. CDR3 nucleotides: TGTGCCAGCAGTCCCGCTAGCGACACCGGGGAGCTGTTTTTT.

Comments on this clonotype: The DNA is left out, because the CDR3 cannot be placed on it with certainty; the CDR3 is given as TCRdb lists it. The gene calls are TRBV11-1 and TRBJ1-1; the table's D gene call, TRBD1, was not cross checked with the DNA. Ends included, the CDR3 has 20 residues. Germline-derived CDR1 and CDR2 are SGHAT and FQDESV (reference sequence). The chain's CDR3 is CASSFYICSAARGGWTEAFF.

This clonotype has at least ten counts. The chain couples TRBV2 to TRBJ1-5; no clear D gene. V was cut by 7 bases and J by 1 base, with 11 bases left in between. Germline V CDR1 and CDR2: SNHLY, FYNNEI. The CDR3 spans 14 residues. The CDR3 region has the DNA TGTGCCAGCACCCGAGGTGGGAGCAATCAGCCCCAGCATTTT. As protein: CASTRGGSNQPQHF. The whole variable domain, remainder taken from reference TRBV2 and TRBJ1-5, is EPEVTQTPSHQVTQMGQEVILRCVPISNHLYFYWYRQILGQKVEFLVSFYNNEISEKSEIFDDQFSVERPDGSNFTLKIRSTKLEDSAMYFCASTRGGSNQPQHFGDGTRLSIL.

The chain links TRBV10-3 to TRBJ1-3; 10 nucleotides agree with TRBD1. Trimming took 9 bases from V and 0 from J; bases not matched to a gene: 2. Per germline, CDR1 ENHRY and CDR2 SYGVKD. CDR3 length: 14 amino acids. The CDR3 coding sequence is TGTGCCATTTGGACAGGGGGCTCTGGAAACACCATATATTTT. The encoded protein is CAIWTGGSGNTIYF.

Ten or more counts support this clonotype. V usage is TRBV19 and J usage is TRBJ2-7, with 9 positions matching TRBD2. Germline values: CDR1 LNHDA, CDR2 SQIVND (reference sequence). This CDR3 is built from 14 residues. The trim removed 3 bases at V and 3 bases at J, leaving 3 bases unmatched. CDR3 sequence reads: CASSIGSGSYEQYF. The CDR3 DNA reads TGTGCCAGTAGTATTGGTAGCGGGAGCTACGAGCAGTACTTC.

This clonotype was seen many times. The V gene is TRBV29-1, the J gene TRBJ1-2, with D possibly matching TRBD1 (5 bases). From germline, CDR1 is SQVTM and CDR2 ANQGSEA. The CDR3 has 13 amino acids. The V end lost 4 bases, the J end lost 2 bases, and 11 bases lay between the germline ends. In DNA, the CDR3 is TGCAGCGTTGTGGGACTCGGAAACTATGGCTACACCTTC. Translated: CSVVGLGNYGYTF.

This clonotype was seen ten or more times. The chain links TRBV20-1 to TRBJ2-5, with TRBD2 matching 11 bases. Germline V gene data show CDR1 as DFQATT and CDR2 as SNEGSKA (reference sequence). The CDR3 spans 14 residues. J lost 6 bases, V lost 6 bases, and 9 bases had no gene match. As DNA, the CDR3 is TGCAGTGCCATAGCGGGGGGGCGGAGCCAGACCCAGTACTTC. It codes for CSAIAGGRSQTQYF.

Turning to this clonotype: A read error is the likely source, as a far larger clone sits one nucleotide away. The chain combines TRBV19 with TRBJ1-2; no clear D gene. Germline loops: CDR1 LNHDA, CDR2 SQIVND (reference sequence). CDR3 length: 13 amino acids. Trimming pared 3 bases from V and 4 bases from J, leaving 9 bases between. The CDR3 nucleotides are TGTGCCAGTAGTATTCCGGGGATCTATGGCTACACCTTC. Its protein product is CASSIPGIYGYTF.

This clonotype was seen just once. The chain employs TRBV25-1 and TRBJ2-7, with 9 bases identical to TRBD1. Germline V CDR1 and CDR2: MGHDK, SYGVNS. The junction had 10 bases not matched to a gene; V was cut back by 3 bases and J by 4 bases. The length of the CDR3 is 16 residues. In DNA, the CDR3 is TGTGCCAGCAGTGATCACGAAGGGACAGGGAGGTACGAGCAGTACTTC. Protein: CASSDHEGTGRYEQYF.

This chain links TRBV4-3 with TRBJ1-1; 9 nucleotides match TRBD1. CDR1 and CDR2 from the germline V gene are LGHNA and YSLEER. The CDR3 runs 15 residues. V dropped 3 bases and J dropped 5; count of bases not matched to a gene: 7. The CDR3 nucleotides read TGCGCCAGCAGCCATGTACAGGGGGCGCGAACTGAAGCTTTCTTT. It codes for CASSHVQGARTEAFF.

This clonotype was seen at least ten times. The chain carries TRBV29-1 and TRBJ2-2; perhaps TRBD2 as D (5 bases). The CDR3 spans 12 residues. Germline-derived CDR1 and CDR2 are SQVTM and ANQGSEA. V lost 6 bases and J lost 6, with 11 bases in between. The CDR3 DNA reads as TGCAGCGTGACTCGAGGGTCCGGGGAGCTGTTTTTT. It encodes CSVTRGSGELFF.

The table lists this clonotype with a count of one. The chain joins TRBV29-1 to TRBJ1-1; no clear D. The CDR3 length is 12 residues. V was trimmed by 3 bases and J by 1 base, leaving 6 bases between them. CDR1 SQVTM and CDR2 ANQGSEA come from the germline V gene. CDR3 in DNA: TGCAGCGTTGACGCGGGGAACACTGAAGCTTTCTTT. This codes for CSVDAGNTEAFF.

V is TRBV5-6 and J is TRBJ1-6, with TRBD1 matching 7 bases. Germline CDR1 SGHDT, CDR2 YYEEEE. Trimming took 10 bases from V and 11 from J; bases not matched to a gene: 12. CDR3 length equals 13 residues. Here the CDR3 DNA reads TGTGCCTGGAGCAGACAGGGTCAGGCACCCCTCCACTTT. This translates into CAWSRQGQAPLHF.

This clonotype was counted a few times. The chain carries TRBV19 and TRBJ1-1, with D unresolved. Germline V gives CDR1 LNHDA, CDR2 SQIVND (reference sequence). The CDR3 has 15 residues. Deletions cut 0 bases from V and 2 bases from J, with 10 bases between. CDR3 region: CASSIDLGHNTEAFF. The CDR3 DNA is TGTGCCAGTAGTATAGATCTGGGCCATAACACTGAAGCTTTCTTT.

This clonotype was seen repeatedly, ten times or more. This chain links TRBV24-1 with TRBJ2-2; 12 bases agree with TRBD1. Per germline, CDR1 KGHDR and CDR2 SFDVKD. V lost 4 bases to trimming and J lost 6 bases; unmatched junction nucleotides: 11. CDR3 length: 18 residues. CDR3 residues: CATSDSIGTGGVPGELFF. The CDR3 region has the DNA TGTGCCACCAGTGACTCGATAGGGACAGGGGGCGTACCCGGGGAGCTGTTTTTT.

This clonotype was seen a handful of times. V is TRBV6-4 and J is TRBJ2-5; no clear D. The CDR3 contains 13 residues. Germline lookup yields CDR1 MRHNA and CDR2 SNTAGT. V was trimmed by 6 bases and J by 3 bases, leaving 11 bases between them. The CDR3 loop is CASSATLEETQYF. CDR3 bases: TGTGCCAGCAGCGCCACCCTGGAAGAGACCCAGTACTTC.

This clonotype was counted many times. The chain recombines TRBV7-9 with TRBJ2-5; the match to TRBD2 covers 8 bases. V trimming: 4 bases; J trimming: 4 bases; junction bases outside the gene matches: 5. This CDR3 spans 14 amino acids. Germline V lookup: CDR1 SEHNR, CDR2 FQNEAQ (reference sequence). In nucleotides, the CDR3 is TGTGCCAGCAGCTGGTCGGGAGGGGGAGAGACCCAGTACTTC. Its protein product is CASSWSGGGETQYF.

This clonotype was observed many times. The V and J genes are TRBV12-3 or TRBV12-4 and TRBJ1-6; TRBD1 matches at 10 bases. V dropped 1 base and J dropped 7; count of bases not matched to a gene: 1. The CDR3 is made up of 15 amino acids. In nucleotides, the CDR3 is TGTGCCAGCAGTTTAGGGGGACAGGGGAATTCACCCCTCCACTTT. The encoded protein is CASSLGGQGNSPLHF.

As DNA, the CDR3 is TGTGCCAGTAAGGTCAGCGGGGACACTGAAGCTTTCTTT. Translating it yields CASKVSGDTEAFF. The chain has TRBV19 and TRBJ1-1; D call uncertain. Trimming removed 7 bases from V and 3 bases from J, with 12 bases in between. This CDR3 is 13 amino acids long. Germline V gives CDR1 LNHDA, CDR2 SQIVND (reference sequence). Based on the CDR3 plus reference TRBV19 and TRBJ1-1, the full variable domain is DGGITQSPKYLFRKEGQNVTLSCEQNLNHDAMYWYRQDPGQGLRLIYYSQIVNDFQKGDIAEGYSVSREKKESFPLTVTSAQKNPTAFYLCASKVSGDTEAFFGQGTRLTVV.

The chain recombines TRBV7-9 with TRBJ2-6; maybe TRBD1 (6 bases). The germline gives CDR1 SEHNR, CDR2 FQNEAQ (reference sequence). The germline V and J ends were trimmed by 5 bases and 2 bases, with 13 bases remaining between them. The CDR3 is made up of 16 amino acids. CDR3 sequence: CASSQVGQTGANVLTF. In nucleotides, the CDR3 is TGTGCCAGCAGCCAGGTTGGACAGACTGGGGCCAACGTCCTGACTTTC.

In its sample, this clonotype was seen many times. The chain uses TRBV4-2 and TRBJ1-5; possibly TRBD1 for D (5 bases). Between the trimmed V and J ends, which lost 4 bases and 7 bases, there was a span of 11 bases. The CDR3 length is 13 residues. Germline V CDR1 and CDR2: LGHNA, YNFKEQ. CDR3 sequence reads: CASSPGSHQPQHF. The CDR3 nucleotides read TGTGCCAGCAGCCCAGGGAGTCACCAGCCCCAGCATTTT.

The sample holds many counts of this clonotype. The DNA of the CDR3 is TGTGCCAGCAGCTTAACGGACCTCTATGGCTACACCTTC. Its protein product is CASSLTDLYGYTF. The V call is TRBV7-9, the J call TRBJ1-2; D not certain. Germline-derived CDR1 and CDR2 are SEHNR and FQNEAQ (reference sequence). The CDR3 totals 13 residues. Deletions cut 2 bases from V and 4 bases from J, with 8 bases between.

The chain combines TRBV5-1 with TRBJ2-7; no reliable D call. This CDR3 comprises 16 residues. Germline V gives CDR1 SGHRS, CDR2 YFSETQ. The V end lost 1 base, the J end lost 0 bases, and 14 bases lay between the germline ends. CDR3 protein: CASSLKEAAFSYEQYF. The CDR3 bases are TGCGCCAGCAGCTTGAAAGAAGCCGCCTTCTCCTACGAGCAGTACTTC.

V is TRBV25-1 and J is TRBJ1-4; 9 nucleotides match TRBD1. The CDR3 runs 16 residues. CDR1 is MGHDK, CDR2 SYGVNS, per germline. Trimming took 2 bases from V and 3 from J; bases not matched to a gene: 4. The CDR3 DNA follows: TGTGCCAGCAGTGAACGGGGGACAGGGTCTAATGAAAAACTGTTTTTT. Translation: CASSERGTGSNEKLFF.

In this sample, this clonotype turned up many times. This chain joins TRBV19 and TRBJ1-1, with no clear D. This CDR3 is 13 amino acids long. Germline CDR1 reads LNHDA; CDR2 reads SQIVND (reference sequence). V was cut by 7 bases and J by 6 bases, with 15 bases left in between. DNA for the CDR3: TGTGCCAGTAATACATTCGGGGTCCCTGAAGCTTTCTTT. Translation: CASNTFGVPEAFF.

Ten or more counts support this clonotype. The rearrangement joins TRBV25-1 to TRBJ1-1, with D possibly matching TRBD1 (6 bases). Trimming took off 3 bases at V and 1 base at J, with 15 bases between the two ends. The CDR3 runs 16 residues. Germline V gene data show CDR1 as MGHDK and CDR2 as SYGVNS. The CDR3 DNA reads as TGTGCCAGCAGTGATACCACAGGGAGGGGGAACACTGAAGCTTTCTTT. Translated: CASSDTTGRGNTEAFF.

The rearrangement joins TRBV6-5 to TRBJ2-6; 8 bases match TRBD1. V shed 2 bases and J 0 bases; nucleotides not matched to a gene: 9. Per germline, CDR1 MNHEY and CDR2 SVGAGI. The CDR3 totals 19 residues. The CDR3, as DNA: TGTGCCAGCAGTTACCAACCGGGACAGGCTCTCTCTGGGGCCAACGTCCTGACTTTC. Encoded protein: CASSYQPGQALSGANVLTF.

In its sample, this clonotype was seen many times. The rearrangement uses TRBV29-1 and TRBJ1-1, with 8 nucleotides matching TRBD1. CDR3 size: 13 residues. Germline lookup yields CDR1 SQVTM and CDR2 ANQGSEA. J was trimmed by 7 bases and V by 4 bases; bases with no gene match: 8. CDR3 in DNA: TGCAGCGTTGTTCCCGACAGGGGCAGTGAAGCTTTCTTT. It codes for CSVVPDRGSEAFF.